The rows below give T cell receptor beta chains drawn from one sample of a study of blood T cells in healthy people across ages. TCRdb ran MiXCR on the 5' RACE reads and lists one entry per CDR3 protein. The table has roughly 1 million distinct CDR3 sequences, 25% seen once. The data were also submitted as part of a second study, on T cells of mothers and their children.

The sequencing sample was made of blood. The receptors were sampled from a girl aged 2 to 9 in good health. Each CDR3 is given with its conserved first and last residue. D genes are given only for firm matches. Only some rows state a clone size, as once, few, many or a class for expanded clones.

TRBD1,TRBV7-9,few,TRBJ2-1,TGTGCCAGCAGTCAACAGGGGCCCTTGCACGATGAGCAGTTCTTC,CASSQQGPLHDEQFF
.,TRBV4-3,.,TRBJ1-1,TGCGCCAGCAGCCAATTCGGGACCCTTGAAGCTTTCTTT,CASSQFGTLEAFF
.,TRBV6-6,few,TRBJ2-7,TGTGCCAGCAGTTACTTCGGACTGTCCGAGCAGTACTTC,CASSYFGLSEQYF
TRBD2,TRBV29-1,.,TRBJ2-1,TGCAGCACTTTCTCGGAATACCTCGGGGGGAATGAGCAGTTCTTC,CSTFSEYLGGNEQFF
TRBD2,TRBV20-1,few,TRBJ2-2,TGCAGTGCTCGACTAGCGGGAACACAATACACCGGGGAGCTGTTTTTT,CSARLAGTQYTGELFF
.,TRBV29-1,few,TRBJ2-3,TGCAGCGTTGTCCATGGGGAGGAGTATTTT,CSVVHGEEYF
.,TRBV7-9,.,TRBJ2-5,TGTGCCAGCAGCTTAGCGCTGGCACAAGGGCAAGAGACCCAGTACTTC,CASSLALAQGQETQYF
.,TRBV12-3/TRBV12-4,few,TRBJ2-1,TGTGCCAGCAGTTTGGGAGACCCTCGTGGTGAGCAGTTCTTC,CASSLGDPRGEQFF
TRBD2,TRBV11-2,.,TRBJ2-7,TGTGCCAGCAGCTTAATGTTCGGGACTAGCCCTTACGAGCAGTACTTC,CASSLMFGTSPYEQYF
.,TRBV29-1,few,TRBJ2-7,TGCAGCGTTACCCTTAATTCCTACGAGCAGTACTTC,CSVTLNSYEQYF
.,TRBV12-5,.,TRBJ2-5,TGTGCTAGTGGTTTCCCTATGGGGCCCCAAGAGACCCAGTACTTC,CASGFPMGPQETQYF
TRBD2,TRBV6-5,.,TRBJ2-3,TGTGCCAGCAAAACGGGGGGAGCTGATACGCAGTATTTT,CASKTGGADTQYF
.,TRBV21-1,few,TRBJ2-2,TGTGCCAGCAGCAAAGAGGGGGGCGCAGACACCAACACCGGGGAGCTGTTTTTT,CASSKEGGADTNTGELFF
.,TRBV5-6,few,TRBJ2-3,TGTGCCAGCAGCCGACAACTTAGCACAGATACGCAGTATTTT,CASSRQLSTDTQYF
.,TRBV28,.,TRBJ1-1,TGTGCCAGCAGTTTTTATGGGGGCATGAACACTGAAGCTTTCTTT,CASSFYGGMNTEAFF
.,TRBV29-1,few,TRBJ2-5,TGCAGCGTTGGTCATCGGGGGGAGACCCAGTACTTC,CSVGHRGETQYF
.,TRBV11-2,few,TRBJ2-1,TGTGCCAGCAGCTTAGCCCCCTATACCGGTAGCTCCTACAATGAGCAGTTCTTC,CASSLAPYTGSSYNEQFF
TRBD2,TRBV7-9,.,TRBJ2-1,TGTGCCAGCAGCCCCCAGACTAGCGGGAGGCTCAATGAGCAGTTCTTC,CASSPQTSGRLNEQFF
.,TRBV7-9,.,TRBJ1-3,TGTGCCAGCAGCCCCCGACAGTTTGGAAACACCATATATTTT,CASSPRQFGNTIYF
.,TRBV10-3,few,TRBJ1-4,TGTGCCATCAGTGAGTCCGTGCGGGGTTCAGCAACTAATGAAAAACTGTTTTTT,CAISESVRGSATNEKLFF